The 8 T cell receptor beta chains listed next were all sequenced from one sample in a study of PD-1 blockade in classical Hodgkin lymphoma. Data came from immunoSEQ multiplex PCR; TCRdb stores just in-frame clones and leaves some out. There are about 54,000 clones in the sample; under 95% occur only once, and about 10% lies in the top ten. Every patient was affected by relapse after autologous stem cell transplantation, while exposure to brentuximab vedotin was not uniform. The sequencing used peripheral blood mononuclear cells (PBMCs), collected before the second cycle of nivolumab. These receptors were obtained from a human donor with classical Hodgkin lymphoma.

The CDR3 protein is CASSIGRGSGYSNQPQHF. In DNA form, the CDR3 reads TGTGCCAGTAGTATTGGGAGGGGCTCGGGGTATAGCAATCAGCCCCAGCATTTT. The chain carries TRBV19 and TRBJ1-5; D possibly corresponds to TRBD1 (5 bases). The CDR3 contains 18 residues. Trimming took 3 bases from V and 0 from J, leaving 18 bases between them. Looked up from germline, CDR1 is LNHDA and CDR2 is SQIVND (reference sequence).

This chain joins TRBV5-1 and TRBJ2-7; D could derive from TRBD1 or TRBD2 (7 bases each). V lost 4 bases and J 2 bases, leaving 19 bases between the germline ends. The CDR3 is made up of 16 amino acids. Germline V lookup: CDR1 SGHRS, CDR2 YFSETQ. CDR3 bases: TGCGCCAGCAGCCCGTTCGCAGGGGGGGCAACCTACGAGCAGTACTTC. It translates to CASSPFAGGATYEQYF.

This sequence joins TRBV11-2 and TRBJ1-1, with D unresolved. Germline V gives CDR1 SGHAT, CDR2 FQNNGV. V lost 1 base and J 7 bases, leaving 10 bases between the germline ends. The CDR3 loop spans 13 amino acids. CDR3 bases: TGTGCCAGCAGCTTAGGTCTGGGAAATGAAGCTTTCTTT. It encodes CASSLGLGNEAFF.

This chain links TRBV29-1 with TRBJ1-3; 7 positions agree with TRBD1. CDR1 and CDR2 (germline): SQVTM, ANQGSEA. Losses at the gene ends were 4 bases for V and 1 base for J; bases not matched to a gene: 4. The CDR3 has 14 amino acids. The CDR3 nucleotides are TGCAGCGTTGGGGGACAGCAATCTGGAAACACCATATATTTT. It encodes CSVGGQQSGNTIYF.

The genes are TRBV5-8 and TRBJ2-1, with D possibly called TRBD1 or TRBD2 (5 bases each). The CDR3 is 15 amino acids. V dropped 6 bases and J dropped 6 bases, with 19 bases sitting between them. Germline CDR1 and CDR2: SGHTS and YDEGEE. The CDR3 DNA sequence: TGTGCCAGCAAGGCCGGGGCGAGTATGGGCAATGAGCAGTTCTTC. It yields the protein CASKAGASMGNEQFF.

The chain recombines TRBV6-6 with TRBJ2-7; 8 nucleotides agree with TRBD1. CDR1 and CDR2 (germline): MNHNY, SVGAGI (reference sequence). CDR3 length: 15 amino acids. Trimming at V came to 6 bases and at J to 7 bases, leaving 14 bases not matched to a gene. Written as DNA, the CDR3 is TGTGCCAGCAGGGACGGGACAGGACCCACGGGGGAGCAGTACTTC. Residues: CASRDGTGPTGEQYF.

The V and J genes are TRBV6-5 and TRBJ1-5, with TRBD1 identical over 9 bases. Germline loops: CDR1 MNHEY, CDR2 SVGAGI. Unmatched junction bases numbered 2, after V lost 5 bases and J lost 6 bases. The CDR3 is made up of 13 amino acids. The CDR3 bases are TGTGCCAGCAGTCTGACAGGGGGTCAGCCCCAGCATTTT. Its protein product is CASSLTGGQPQHF.

The CDR3 DNA follows: TGTGCCAGCAGCTTAGCGCGGCTAGATACGCAGTATTTT. Protein product: CASSLARLDTQYF. V usage is TRBV7-6 and J usage is TRBJ2-3, with unresolved D. Trimming shortened V by 0 bases and J by 5 bases, and 6 bases separated the two germline ends. CDR1 and CDR2 (germline): SGHVS, FNYEAQ. CDR3 size: 13 residues.